The 19 T cell receptor beta chains below all came from one sample that was sequenced in a study of identical twins. TCRdb called the 5' RACE reads again in MiXCR, with one record for every CDR3 protein. The table lists around 250,000 distinct CDR3 sequences, 9.5% to 15% of them singletons, with approximately 4% in the top ten. The same data also contributed to another study, on yellow fever vaccine responses in identical twins.

The sample was memory (CD45RO+) T cells sorted from blood. Receptors originate from a woman younger than 35 in good health.

V is TRBV5-5 and J is TRBJ2-3; 9 bases agree with TRBD1. CDR1 and CDR2 from the germline V gene are SGHKS and YYEKEE (reference sequence). V dropped 2 bases and J dropped 3; count of bases not matched to a gene: 7. CDR3 length equals 16 residues. The CDR3 nucleotides read TGTGCCAGCAGCTTAAACCGGGACAGGGATACAGATACGCAGTATTTT. Translation: CASSLNRDRDTDTQYF.

The rearrangement uses TRBV20-1 and TRBJ1-6, with D perhaps TRBD1 (6 bases). CDR3 length: 15 amino acids. Between the trimmed V and J ends, which lost 6 bases and 9 bases, there was a span of 21 bases. Germline V gene data show CDR1 as DFQATT and CDR2 as SNEGSKA (reference sequence). Written as DNA, the CDR3 is TGCAGTGCCCGCGGGGGGGCATCTTCAGGTTCACCCCTCCACTTT. Translation gives CSARGGASSGSPLHF.

This clonotype appeared a few times. This chain links TRBV19 with TRBJ1-5, with a weak D call TRBD1 (5 bases). The CDR3 has 16 residues. V was shortened by 3 bases and J by 2 bases, with 14 bases between the two germline ends. Germline CDR1 and CDR2: LNHDA and SQIVND (reference sequence). CDR3 sequence (DNA): TGTGCCAGTAGTATTCTGGCAGGGCTGGGCAATCAGCCCCAGCATTTT. Protein sequence: CASSILAGLGNQPQHF.

The CDR3 sequence: CASMKAGGANVLTF. The CDR3 DNA reads as TGTGCCAGCATGAAGGCGGGGGGGGCCAACGTCCTGACTTTC. The chain uses TRBV5-4 and TRBJ2-6; tentatively, D is TRBD2 (6 bases). V lost 6 bases and J lost 4, with 11 bases in between. The CDR3 is 14 amino acids. The germline V gene has CDR1 SGHNT and CDR2 YYREEE (reference sequence). Full variable domain (remainder filled in from reference TRBV5-4 and TRBJ2-6): ETGVTQSPTHLIKTRGQQVTLRCSSQSGHNTVSWYQQALGQGPQFIFQYYREEENGRGNFPPRFSGLQFPNYSSELNVNALELDDSALYLCASMKAGGANVLTFGAGSRLTVL.

This clonotype was observed many times. The chain employs TRBV12-3 or TRBV12-4 and TRBJ1-5, with 7 bases matching TRBD1. This CDR3 has 15 residues. V was pared by 6 bases and J by 2 bases, with 7 bases of the junction left unmatched. The CDR3 nucleotides read TGTGCCAGCAGCGATACCGACAGGGGCAATCAGCCCCAGCATTTT. Protein: CASSDTDRGNQPQHF.

This clonotype was picked up a small number of times. V and J are TRBV27 and TRBJ1-1; a possible D gene is TRBD1 (5 bases). V gave up 6 bases and J gave up 8 bases, with 16 bases separating them. The CDR3 loop spans 13 amino acids. Germline V lookup: CDR1 MNHEY, CDR2 SMNVEV (reference sequence). The CDR3 sequence: CASRPWGTGEAFF. CDR3 nucleotides: TGTGCCAGCAGACCCTGGGGGACCGGAGAAGCTTTCTTT.

Only a few counts were recorded for this clonotype. The rearrangement links TRBV15 to TRBJ2-1; D call uncertain. Germline CDR1 and CDR2: LNHNV and YYDKDF (reference sequence). This CDR3 has 17 amino acids. Trimming took off 1 base at V and 0 bases at J, with 13 bases between the two ends. CDR3 region: CATSRATATSSYNEQFF. CDR3 nucleotide sequence: TGTGCCACCAGCAGAGCAACAGCCACGAGCTCCTACAATGAGCAGTTCTTC.

The genes are TRBV6-1 and TRBJ1-2; 9 bases fit TRBD1. The CDR3 is 14 residues long. The germline V gene has CDR1 MNHNS and CDR2 SASEGT. Trimming at V came to 5 bases and at J to 5 bases, leaving 6 bases not matched to a gene. The CDR3 DNA reads as TGTGCCAGCAGTCAGACAGGGGGGAGGTATGGCTACACCTTC. Amino acids: CASSQTGGRYGYTF.

This rearrangement joins TRBV9 to TRBJ2-7, with no clear D. CDR3 length equals 14 residues. Trimming took off 1 base at V and 5 bases at J, with 13 bases between the two ends. From germline, CDR1 is SGDLS and CDR2 YYNGEE. As DNA, the CDR3 is TGTGCCAGCAGCGTAAACCCCTCGAGTGACGAGCAGTACTTC. Its translation: CASSVNPSSDEQYF. Complete variable domain (other parts from reference TRBV9 and TRBJ2-7): DSGVTQTPKHLITATGQRVTLRCSPRSGDLSVYWYQQSLDQGLQFLIQYYNGEERAKGNILERFSAQQFPDLHSELNLSSLELGDSALYFCASSVNPSSDEQYFGPGTRLTVT.

The genes are TRBV11-2 and TRBJ2-7, with D tentatively TRBD1 (5 bases). The germline V gene encodes CDR1 SGHAT and CDR2 FQNNGV. This CDR3 contains 12 residues. Trimming pared 5 bases from V and 6 bases from J, leaving 11 bases between. CDR3 loop: CASSRWTSEQYF. As DNA, the CDR3 is TGTGCCAGCAGCCGCTGGACATCCGAGCAGTACTTC.

This clonotype came up a few times. This rearrangement joins TRBV10-3 to TRBJ2-4; the match to TRBD1 covers 9 bases. Losses at the gene ends were 10 bases for V and 2 bases for J; bases not matched to a gene: 18. Germline V gene sequence: CDR1 ENHRY, CDR2 SYGVKD. CDR3 length: 18 amino acids. The CDR3 DNA is TGTGCCAGCAGAACAGGGGGCGGGTCAGAGTCACCCAAAAACATTCAGTACTTC. Amino acid sequence: CASRTGGGSESPKNIQYF.

This clonotype was picked up a small number of times. The chain uses TRBV6-1 and TRBJ2-7; tentative D call: TRBD1 (5 bases). This CDR3 comprises 13 residues. Germline CDR1 reads MNHNS; CDR2 reads SASEGT. V was trimmed by 7 bases and J by 0 bases, leaving 10 bases between them. The CDR3, as DNA: TGTGCCAGCAATCGACAGTTCTCCTACGAGCAGTACTTC. This gives the protein CASNRQFSYEQYF.

The chain has TRBV15 and TRBJ2-1; tentatively, D is TRBD2 (7 bases). The length of the CDR3 is 14 residues. Trimming shortened V by 5 bases and J by 3 bases, and 11 bases separated the two germline ends. Germline V lookup: CDR1 LNHNV, CDR2 YYDKDF (reference sequence). The CDR3 is CATSGGAIYNEQFF. The CDR3 bases are TGTGCCACCAGCGGGGGGGCCATCTACAATGAGCAGTTCTTC.

This clonotype showed up just a few times. The rearrangement joins TRBV5-1 to TRBJ1-1; the D is unclear. The CDR3 loop spans 12 amino acids. Deletions cut 0 bases from V and 4 bases from J, with 4 bases between. Germline values: CDR1 SGHRS, CDR2 YFSETQ. The CDR3 here is CASSLGSTEAFF. For the CDR3, the DNA is TGCGCCAGCAGCTTGGGTAGCACTGAAGCTTTCTTT.

This clonotype showed up just a few times. This sequence joins TRBV7-3 and TRBJ2-1; TRBD1 aligns across 7 bases. CDR1 is SGHTA and CDR2 is FQGTGA in the germline V gene. The CDR3 covers 16 residues. Trimming took 3 bases from V and 6 from J; bases not matched to a gene: 11. CDR3: CASSFQGDGYANEQFF. The CDR3 region has the DNA TGTGCCAGCAGCTTCCAGGGGGATGGATATGCCAATGAGCAGTTCTTC.

In its sample, this clonotype was seen a few times. The chain employs TRBV7-3 and TRBJ2-1; D is uncertain. The V gene's germline CDR1 is SGHTA and CDR2 FQGTGA. The CDR3 is 13 residues long. V was pared by 4 bases and J by 6 bases, with 10 bases between. CDR3 coding DNA: TGTGCCAGCAGCTATGGCGGTAGCAATGAGCAGTTCTTC. Translation: CASSYGGSNEQFF.

This clonotype was seen a handful of times. V and J are TRBV29-1 and TRBJ2-6; D gene unclear. V lost 4 bases, J lost 2 bases, and 12 bases lay in between. This CDR3 spans 15 amino acids. The germline V gene has CDR1 SQVTM and CDR2 ANQGSEA. The DNA of the CDR3 is TGCAGCGTTGCCGGGTCAGCTACTGGGGCCAACGTCCTGACTTTC. The encoded protein is CSVAGSATGANVLTF.

This clonotype came up a few times. This sequence joins TRBV20-1 and TRBJ2-1, with 7 bases matching TRBD2. The V and J ends lost 5 bases and 0 bases, in that order; junction bases with no gene match: 7. The germline V gene has CDR1 DFQATT and CDR2 SNEGSKA (reference sequence). The CDR3 contains 15 residues. The CDR3 reads CSAHEAGDSYNEQFF. The DNA of the CDR3 is TGCAGTGCTCACGAGGCGGGAGACTCCTACAATGAGCAGTTCTTC.

This clonotype was found a few times. The CDR3 sequence: CASNYGTGGEQYF. The CDR3 nucleotides are TGTGCCAGCAACTATGGGACAGGTGGCGAGCAGTACTTC. The rearrangement joins TRBV2 to TRBJ2-7, with 8 nucleotides matching TRBD1. The germline V gene encodes CDR1 SNHLY and CDR2 FYNNEI. With 7 bases clipped from V and 6 bases from J, the junction kept 8 bases outside the gene matches. This CDR3 has 13 amino acids.